This T cell receptor beta chain was found in a study of identical twins. Study results and limitations: Models underestimated out-of-frame TCR alpha sharing in monozygotic twins. Conclusions came from cross-sectional statistical analysis, not from following the same donors.

This CDR3 has 15 residues. Trimming removed 1 base from V and 0 bases from J, with 9 bases in between. The germline V gene has CDR1 MGHRA and CDR2 YSYEKL. Of note for this clonotype: Its antigen is as yet unknown.

Only healthy Caucasians were enrolled as donors. TCRdb used MiXCR to reprocess the 5' RACE reads, holding one entry per CDR3 protein. The sample yields hundreds of thousands of distinct CDR3 sequences, about 12% seen once. The data were also submitted as part of a second study, on yellow fever vaccine responses in identical twins.

This TCR derives from a woman under 30 in good health. This chain connects TRBV4-1 to TRBJ2-5; weak D call: TRBD1 (6 bases). The sample was PBMCs. The CDR3 sequence is CASSQVQGNQETQYF. The CDR3 nucleotides read TGCGCCAGCAGCCAAGTGCAGGGGAACCAAGAGACCCAGTACTTC.